One and the same sample provided the 17 T cell receptor beta chains below, sequenced in a study of cytomegalovirus exposure and HLA in healthy donors. Both 60 Vbeta primers and 13 Jbeta primers went into the PCR. TCRdb's table, derived via immunoSEQ multiplex PCR, lists solely in-frame clones and lacks some. Here the sample spans about 170,000 clones, approximately 84% being singletons. The sample was PBMCs. The receptor set was obtained from a girl aged 5-17 years in good health and CMV-seropositive.

The rearrangement links TRBV9 to TRBJ2-5, with 8 bases identical to TRBD1. The V gene's germline CDR1 is SGDLS and CDR2 YYNGEE. Germline trimming cut 4 bases from V and 5 bases from J; bases unmatched to any gene: 13. The CDR3 length is 16 residues. CDR3 coding DNA: TGTGCCAGCAGCTACGGGGACAGGCCAAGTGGGGAGACCCAGTACTTC. This encodes CASSYGDRPSGETQYF. Together with reference TRBV9 and TRBJ2-5, the CDR3 gives the full variable domain: DSGVTQTPKHLITATGQRVTLRCSPRSGDLSVYWYQQSLDQGLQFLIQYYNGEERAKGNILERFSAQQFPDLHSELNLSSLELGDSALYFCASSYGDRPSGETQYFGPGTRLLVL.

The chain uses TRBV5-4 and TRBJ1-1, with a tentative D call TRBD1 (5 bases). The CDR3 runs 15 residues. V lost 4 bases, J lost 10 bases, and 23 bases lay in between. Looked up from germline, CDR1 is SGHNT and CDR2 is YYREEE (reference sequence). The CDR3: CASSRAGPLPGAAFF. The CDR3 nucleotides are TGTGCCAGCAGCCGGGCGGGACCTTTACCTGGAGCAGCTTTCTTT.

The CDR3 loop reads CASSLGRGNTEAFF. Written as DNA, the CDR3 is TGTGCCAGCAGCTTGGGGAGGGGAAACACTGAAGCTTTCTTT. The V call is TRBV7-3, the J call TRBJ1-1; D is possibly TRBD1 (5 bases). Per the germline V gene, CDR1 is SGHTA and CDR2 is FQGTGA. The CDR3 loop spans 14 amino acids. V lost 3 bases and J 2 bases, leaving 10 bases between the germline ends.

CDR3 in amino acids: CAWSAIQLAGGRETQYF. DNA for the CDR3: TGTGCCTGGAGTGCAATCCAACTAGCGGGGGGGAGAGAGACCCAGTACTTC. This chain connects TRBV30 to TRBJ2-5, with TRBD2 matching 13 bases. The CDR3 covers 17 residues. CDR1 and CDR2 (germline): GTSNPN, SVGIG (reference sequence). The V gene end was trimmed by 1 base and the J gene end by 4 bases; junction bases not matched to a gene: 9.

The table lists this clone with a count of one. The gene calls are TRBV9 and TRBJ2-2; the D is unclear. This CDR3 contains 15 residues. Trimming stripped 3 bases from V and 6 bases from J, with 15 bases between. Looked up from germline, CDR1 is SGDLS and CDR2 is YYNGEE. The CDR3 loop reads CASSALVNRAGELFF. CDR3 sequence (DNA): TGTGCCAGCAGCGCCTTAGTCAACCGGGCCGGGGAGCTGTTTTTT.

This chain uses TRBV7-9 with TRBJ1-2, with 9 bases fitting TRBD1. V lost 6 bases and J lost 3; bases outside the gene matches: 11. Per the germline V gene, CDR1 is SEHNR and CDR2 is FQNEAQ (reference sequence). The length of the CDR3 is 16 residues. The CDR3 bases are TGTGCCAGCAGATCTAATTACAGGGGGCAGGACTATGGCTACACCTTC. It specifies CASRSNYRGQDYGYTF.

V usage is TRBV27 and J usage is TRBJ1-6; D call uncertain. CDR1 MNHEY and CDR2 SMNVEV come from the germline V gene (reference sequence). V shed 5 bases and J shed 0 bases, with 17 bases lying between them. The CDR3 is 18 amino acids. Here the CDR3 reads CASSPRESLASYNSPLHF. DNA for the CDR3: TGTGCCAGCAGTCCGCGAGAGTCTTTAGCCTCCTATAATTCACCCCTCCACTTT.

J is TRBJ2-2 and V is TRBV7-9; 10 bases agree with TRBD2. Trimming took 5 bases from V and 5 from J; bases not matched to a gene: 5. The CDR3 has 15 amino acids. Germline values: CDR1 SEHNR, CDR2 FQNEAQ (reference sequence). DNA for the CDR3: TGTGCCAGCAGCGAAGGACTAGCGGCAACCGGGGAGCTGTTTTTT. This codes for CASSEGLAATGELFF.

This clone has just a few counts. This chain joins TRBV2 and TRBJ2-3; 7 bases agree with TRBD2. CDR1 and CDR2 from the germline V gene are SNHLY and FYNNEI. Unmatched junction bases numbered 0, after V lost 3 bases and J lost 9 bases. This CDR3 is built from 11 residues. CDR3 sequence (DNA): TGTGCCAGCAGTGAGGGGGGGACGCAGTATTTT. Translated, it gives CASSEGGTQYF.

This rearrangement joins TRBV5-1 to TRBJ2-2; 8 bases are shared with TRBD2. The CDR3 runs to 16 residues. The germline V gene has CDR1 SGHRS and CDR2 YFSETQ. The trim removed 4 bases at V and 7 bases at J, leaving 12 bases unmatched. Here the CDR3 reads CASSLHSGGDNGELFF. The DNA of the CDR3 is TGCGCCAGCAGCCTGCACTCCGGGGGGGATAACGGGGAGCTGTTTTTT.

This chain joins TRBV27 and TRBJ1-1; 7 bases line up with TRBD1. Trimming took 4 bases from V and 8 from J; bases not matched to a gene: 4. Germline CDR1 is MNHEY and CDR2 is SMNVEV (reference sequence). The CDR3 has 12 residues. CDR3 bases: TGTGCCAGCAGTTCGACAGGGTCGGAAGCTTTCTTT. As protein: CASSSTGSEAFF.

The J gene is TRBJ1-1, the V gene TRBV19; the D is unclear. V dropped 3 bases and J dropped 3 bases, with 8 bases sitting between them. Looked up from germline, CDR1 is LNHDA and CDR2 is SQIVND (reference sequence). The CDR3 has 13 residues. CDR3 loop: CASSITPYTEAFF. The CDR3 region has the DNA TGTGCCAGTAGTATTACACCCTACACTGAAGCTTTCTTT.

The chain uses TRBV6-1 and TRBJ2-4; tentatively, D is TRBD1 (5 bases). Trimming pared 5 bases from V and 6 bases from J, leaving 11 bases between. The CDR3 extends over 13 amino acids. Germline V CDR1 and CDR2: MNHNS, SASEGT. The CDR3 DNA sequence: TGTGCCAGCAGTCAGGGCAGAGGAAACATTCAGTACTTC. It codes for CASSQGRGNIQYF.

The sample holds one count of this clone. The chain is built from TRBV6-5 and TRBJ1-1; perhaps TRBD1 as D (5 bases). V was pared by 0 bases and J by 6 bases, with 11 bases between. This CDR3 spans 14 amino acids. Germline CDR1 and CDR2: MNHEY and SVGAGI. The CDR3 coding sequence is TGTGCCAGCAGTTACTCGCGGATAGGGGCTGAAGCTTTCTTT. It encodes CASSYSRIGAEAFF.

Remarks on this clone: The sample has other DNA sequences that encode this CDR3 too. The chain joins TRBV30 to TRBJ2-7, with 7 bases matching TRBD1. Germline-derived CDR1 and CDR2 are GTSNPN and SVGIG (reference sequence). CDR3 size: 13 residues. V dropped 2 bases and J dropped 7; count of bases not matched to a gene: 8. CDR3 DNA sequence: TGTGCCTGGAGTCTAGACAGGGAATATGAGCAGTACTTC. This gives the protein CAWSLDREYEQYF.

The chain joins TRBV5-4 to TRBJ2-1; D possibly corresponds to TRBD2 (5 bases). CDR1 is SGHNT, CDR2 YYREEE, per germline (reference sequence). This CDR3 has 16 residues. V was clipped by 0 bases and J by 10 bases, with 20 bases between them. The CDR3 reads CASSLGPRPKRREQFF. CDR3 DNA: TGTGCCAGCAGCTTGGGCCCCAGGCCAAAAAGGAGGGAGCAGTTCTTC.

The chain joins TRBV6-1 to TRBJ2-5; a weak D match, TRBD1 (6 bases). The CDR3 extends over 13 amino acids. V was trimmed by 6 bases and J by 0 bases, leaving 8 bases between them. In germline, CDR1 is MNHNS, CDR2 SASEGT. The CDR3 DNA sequence: TGTGCCAGCAGGCAGGGGTACCAAGAGACCCAGTACTTC. This encodes CASRQGYQETQYF.